This T cell receptor (beta chain) was sequenced during a study of beta chain features in type 1 diabetes. Overall study context: Sorted cells numbering some 110 million were examined across all samples.

The germline V gene encodes CDR1 LGHNA and CDR2 YNFKEQ. V gave up 0 bases and J gave up 3 bases; unmatched junction bases: 12. The CDR3 length is 18 residues. TCRB transcripts that were expressed got sequenced, as all of the isolated RNA had been reverse transcribed. Sequencing was performed with immunoSEQ multiplex PCR; in TCRdb, only in-frame clones are kept and a portion is missing. The sample lists around 300,000 clones, 15% occurring once. This clone was counted only a few times. The target antigen is unknown. Study-level results: Moderate but significant shortening of TCRB CDR3s was recorded in all four CD4+ subsets from Type 1 diabetes patients.

Material for sequencing was naive CD4+ T cells from blood. This chain uses TRBV4-2 with TRBJ2-3; 7 bases agree with TRBD2. This receptor was obtained from a man between 18 and 35 years old with type 1 diabetes. Written as DNA, the CDR3 is TGTGCCAGCAGCCAAGATATTTTGGTTGCGGGAGCGACAGATACGCAGTATTTT. Translated: CASSQDILVAGATDTQYF.